This T cell receptor (beta chain) was profiled in a study of beta chain features in type 1 diabetes. Study outcomes and limitations: A moderate, significant TCRB CDR3 shortening appeared in type 1 diabetes across four CD4+ subsets. Sequencing used cDNA, and cells with high TCR expression could therefore be over-represented.

Every bit of the isolated RNA underwent reverse transcription, so sequencing read expressed TCRB transcripts. Produced via immunoSEQ multiplex PCR; TCRdb's table is partial and in-frame only. Of 300,000 to 400,000 clones in the sample, around 10% are singletons; the top ten hold approximately 0.6%. Stem cell-like memory, regulatory, central memory and naive CD4+ cells were sorted via CD45RO/CCR7/CD25/CD127/CD95/CD27. Regarding this clone: Antigen: not known.

V lost 6 bases and J lost 3, with 14 bases in between. This CDR3 is 14 amino acids long. Germline V gene sequence: CDR1 SGHTA, CDR2 FQGNSA. The specimen sequenced was central memory CD4+ T cells from blood. The J gene is TRBJ2-5, the V gene TRBV7-2; tentatively, D is TRBD2 (5 bases). This TCR was recovered from a young man with type 1 diabetes. The CDR3 coding sequence is TGTGCCAGCAGATCAGGACGGGGAGAAGAGACCCAGTACTTC. It encodes CASRSGRGEETQYF.